These 10 T cell receptor beta chains came from one sample sequenced in a study of identical twins. MiXCR was run by TCRdb on the 5' RACE reads, yielding one entry per CDR3 protein. The table includes approximately 210,000 distinct CDR3 sequences, around a tenth detected once. Input material: memory (CD45RO+) T cells sorted from blood. The receptor set was obtained from a woman younger than 30 in good health.

The chain is built from TRBV5-5 and TRBJ2-7; D possibly uses TRBD1 or TRBD2 (6 bases each). The CDR3 is made up of 14 amino acids. V was shortened by 4 bases and J by 5 bases, with 16 bases between the two germline ends. CDR1 and CDR2 (germline): SGHKS, YYEKEE (reference sequence). The CDR3 DNA is TGTGCCAGCAGCCAAGAGTGGGGGGCGAACGAGCAGTACTTC. Its translation is CASSQEWGANEQYF.

There are a few counts of this clonotype. The chain carries TRBV20-1 and TRBJ2-7; TRBD2 is a possible D gene (6 bases). The CDR3 has 14 residues. Germline V gives CDR1 DFQATT, CDR2 SNEGSKA (reference sequence). V shed 1 base and J shed 3 bases, with 13 bases lying between them. The CDR3 sequence is CSARAGVRDYEQYF. Here the CDR3 DNA reads TGCAGTGCTAGAGCGGGGGTCAGAGACTACGAGCAGTACTTC.

This clonotype was detected a few times. The chain employs TRBV12-3 or TRBV12-4 and TRBJ2-1; 8 nucleotides line up with TRBD2. Trimming cost V 6 bases and J 9 bases; bases outside gene matches: 1. This CDR3 spans 11 amino acids. CDR3 in amino acids: CASRTSVEQFF. The CDR3 DNA reads as TGTGCCAGCAGGACTAGCGTTGAGCAGTTCTTC.

This clonotype was recorded a few times. The rearrangement joins TRBV12-3 or TRBV12-4 to TRBJ2-2, with TRBD2 matching over 7 bases. V gave up 10 bases and J gave up 0 bases; unmatched junction bases: 8. The CDR3 sequence is 15 residues long. CDR3 DNA: TGTGCCACCAACTACGGGGGGACGAACACCGGGGAGCTGTTTTTT. It is translated as CATNYGGTNTGELFF.

There are a few counts of this clonotype. The chain couples TRBV29-1 to TRBJ2-1, with D unresolved. This CDR3 contains 11 residues. Trimming took off 4 bases at V and 8 bases at J, with 9 bases between the two ends. Germline lookup yields CDR1 SQVTM and CDR2 ANQGSEA. CDR3 DNA sequence: TGCAGCGTTGTTGCTGTAGATGAGCAGTTCTTC. It specifies CSVVAVDEQFF.

This clonotype was detected ten times or more. The chain employs TRBV20-1 and TRBJ2-3, with 9 bases fitting TRBD2. The CDR3 has 14 amino acids. Unmatched junction bases numbered 13, after V lost 3 bases and J lost 12 bases. Germline loops: CDR1 DFQATT, CDR2 SNEGSKA (reference sequence). CDR3 sequence (DNA): TGCAGTGCTAGTTACGGGACTAGCCTAGAGGCACAGTATTTT. Translation: CSASYGTSLEAQYF.

The rearrangement links TRBV9 to TRBJ2-4, with TRBD1 matching 8 bases. The CDR3 spans 15 residues. Germline V gene data show CDR1 as SGDLS and CDR2 as YYNGEE. The V and J ends lost 4 bases and 3 bases, in that order; junction bases with no gene match: 6. CDR3 coding DNA: TGTGCCAGCAGCCCAGCGGACAGGGACAAAAACATTCAGTACTTC. Translated, it gives CASSPADRDKNIQYF.

This rearrangement joins TRBV20-1 to TRBJ2-7; D is possibly TRBD2 (6 bases). Deletions cut 3 bases from V and 0 bases from J, with 12 bases between. This CDR3 spans 14 amino acids. Germline lookup yields CDR1 DFQATT and CDR2 SNEGSKA (reference sequence). The chain's CDR3 is CSARRGSNSYEQYF. DNA of the CDR3: TGCAGTGCTAGGCGGGGATCTAACTCCTACGAGCAGTACTTC.

The J gene is TRBJ2-7, the V gene TRBV11-2, with D perhaps matching TRBD2 (6 bases). The CDR3 spans 15 residues. V lost 7 bases to trimming and J lost 0 bases, with 16 bases between them. The germline gives CDR1 SGHAT, CDR2 FQNNGV. In DNA, the CDR3 is TGTGCCAGCACCTCCGGGAGAGGCCACTCCTACGAGCAGTACTTC. Protein: CASTSGRGHSYEQYF.

This clonotype appeared a few times. This chain joins TRBV18 and TRBJ2-6; TRBD2 matches at 11 bases. V lost 2 bases and J lost 2; bases outside the gene matches: 8. Germline CDR1 is KGHSH and CDR2 is LQKENI. This CDR3 spans 19 amino acids. Written as DNA, the CDR3 is TGTGCCAGCTCACCATTCCGACTAGCGGGACGGACTGGGGCCAACGTCCTGACTTTC. Its protein is CASSPFRLAGRTGANVLTF.